This T cell receptor (beta chain) is from a study of identical twins. After template switching added a universal primer site, the resulting cDNA carried unique molecular identifiers. One entry per CDR3 protein results from TCRdb running MiXCR on the 5' RACE reads. In the table there are over 600,000 distinct CDR3 sequences, less than 25% of which are singletons. The CDR3 is 17 residues long. The ends were cut back, 3 bases at V and 2 bases at J, with 20 bases in the middle. CDR1 and CDR2 (germline): MNHNS, SASEGT. The same sample was also used in a study of T cells expressing NK-cell markers. As that report states: Obtained from sorted CD3+CD56+NKG2C+, CD3+CD56+NKG2C- and CD3+CD56-NKG2C+ T cells were the TCR beta repertoires. Among eight sequenced donors, seven carried HCMV seropositivity while one was seronegative. Where several donors were concerned, these clonotypes also led the CD3+CD56-NKG2C+ fraction.

The chain joins TRBV6-1 to TRBJ2-7; perhaps TRBD2 as D (6 bases). The sequencing sample was made of PBMCs. The clonotype originates from a woman under 30 in good health. The CDR3 reads CASSDAGWSTTAYEQYF. For the CDR3, the DNA is TGTGCCAGCAGTGACGCGGGGTGGTCAACAACCGCCTACGAGCAGTACTTC.